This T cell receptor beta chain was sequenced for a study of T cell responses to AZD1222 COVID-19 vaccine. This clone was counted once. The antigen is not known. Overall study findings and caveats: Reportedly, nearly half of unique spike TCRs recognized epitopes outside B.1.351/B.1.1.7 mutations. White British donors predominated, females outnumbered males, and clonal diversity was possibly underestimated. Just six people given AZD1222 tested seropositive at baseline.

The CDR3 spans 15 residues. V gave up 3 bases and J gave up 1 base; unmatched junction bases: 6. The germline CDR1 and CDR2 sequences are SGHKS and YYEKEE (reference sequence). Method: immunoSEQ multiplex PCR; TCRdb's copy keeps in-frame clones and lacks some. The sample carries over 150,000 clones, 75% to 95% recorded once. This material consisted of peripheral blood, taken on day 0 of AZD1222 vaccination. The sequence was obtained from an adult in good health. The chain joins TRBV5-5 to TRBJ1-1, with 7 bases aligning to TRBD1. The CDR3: CASSSSRGRNTEAFF. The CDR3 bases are TGTGCCAGCAGCTCCTCCAGGGGGAGGAACACTGAAGCTTTCTTT.